One sample yielded the 26 T cell receptor beta chains listed below, sequenced in a study of blood T cell repertoires in COVID-19. Profiled with immunoSEQ multiplex PCR; TCRdb holds only in-frame clones, not every one. The repertoire holds approximately 240,000 clones, with around four fifths as singletons. Material: peripheral blood. The receptors originated from a woman aged 55-69 years with active or convalescent COVID-19.

The gene calls are TRBV5-6 and TRBJ1-2; the D is unclear. The CDR3 has 13 residues. Trimming removed 0 bases at V and 4 bases at J, with 7 bases between. Germline CDR1 reads SGHDT; CDR2 reads YYEEEE. The CDR3 region has the DNA TGTGCCAGCAGCTTGGAGTCGGGCTATGGCTACACCTTC. It is translated as CASSLESGYGYTF.

J is TRBJ1-2 and V is TRBV10-2, with 10 bases aligning to TRBD1. CDR1 is WSHSY and CDR2 is SAAADI in the germline V gene. This CDR3 contains 13 residues. V shed 6 bases and J 7 bases; nucleotides not matched to a gene: 5. Here the CDR3 reads CASSRDRGFGYTF. Written as DNA, the CDR3 is TGCGCCAGCAGCCGGGACAGGGGCTTTGGCTACACCTTC.

V usage is TRBV10-2 and J usage is TRBJ2-3; 7 bases line up with TRBD1. V shed 2 bases and J 4 bases; nucleotides not matched to a gene: 9. Germline V gene sequence: CDR1 WSHSY, CDR2 SAAADI. This CDR3 spans 16 amino acids. This chain's CDR3 is CASSEGDSIGADTQYF. DNA for the CDR3: TGCGCCAGCAGTGAGGGGGACAGTATCGGGGCAGATACGCAGTATTTT.

V and J are TRBV4-2 and TRBJ2-7, with 8 positions matching TRBD2. Germline V gene sequence: CDR1 LGHNA, CDR2 YNFKEQ. V gave up 1 base and J gave up 5 bases; unmatched junction bases: 4. The CDR3 is made up of 14 amino acids. The CDR3 loop is CASSQAGGPDEQYF. Here the CDR3 DNA reads TGTGCCAGCAGCCAAGCGGGAGGGCCAGACGAGCAGTACTTC.

The V gene is TRBV11-2, the J gene TRBJ2-3, with 12 bases that match TRBD2. The trim removed 5 bases at V and 2 bases at J, leaving 8 bases unmatched. Germline CDR1 SGHAT, CDR2 FQNNGV. This CDR3 spans 17 amino acids. The DNA for the CDR3 is TGTGCCAGCAGCCCCCGGACTAGCGGGGTTTCCACAGATACGCAGTATTTT. This encodes CASSPRTSGVSTDTQYF.

This chain joins TRBV7-8 and TRBJ1-3; D is possibly TRBD1 (6 bases). The CDR3 loop spans 16 amino acids. Germline CDR1 and CDR2: SGHVS and FQNEAQ. The V end lost 4 bases, the J end lost 0 bases, and 13 bases lay between the germline ends. CDR3 in DNA: TGTGCCAGCAGCTCCTCTTCGGACAGCTCTGGAAACACCATATATTTT. Its translation is CASSSSSDSSGNTIYF. Looking up the rest from reference TRBV7-8 and TRBJ1-3 gives the full variable domain: GAGVSQSPRYKVAKRGQDVALRCDPISGHVSLFWYQQALGQGPEFLTYFQNEAQLDKSGLPSDRFFAERPEGSVSTLKIQRTQQEDSAVYLCASSSSSDSSGNTIYFGEGSWLTVV.

The chain combines TRBV3-1 (or the pseudogene TRBV3-2) with TRBJ2-3; 9 nucleotides agree with TRBD1. The germline V gene has CDR1 LGHDT and CDR2 YNNKEL (reference sequence). The J segment lost 3 bases and the V segment lost 3 bases, leaving 7 bases of the junction unmatched. This CDR3 is built from 16 residues. The CDR3: CASSQTPGQGTDTQYF. The CDR3 nucleotides are TGTGCCAGCAGCCAGACGCCGGGACAGGGAACAGATACGCAGTATTTT.

The J gene is TRBJ1-4, the V gene TRBV28, with D tentatively TRBD1 (6 bases). Looked up from germline, CDR1 is MDHEN and CDR2 is SYDVKM. Deletions cut 3 bases from V and 6 bases from J, with 11 bases between. This CDR3 region has 14 residues. The CDR3 DNA sequence: TGTGCCAGCAGTTTTGTACAGGGTCATGAAAAACTGTTTTTT. It specifies CASSFVQGHEKLFF. The full variable domain, with the rest looked up from reference TRBV28 and TRBJ1-4, is DVKVTQSSRYLVKRTGEKVFLECVQDMDHENMFWYRQDPGLGLRLIYFSYDVKMKEKGDIPEGYSVSREKKERFSLILESASTNQTSMYLCASSFVQGHEKLFFGSGTQLSVL.

The genes are TRBV27 and TRBJ1-5, with TRBD1 identical over 7 bases. The CDR3 has 14 residues. V lost 3 bases to trimming and J lost 4 bases; unmatched junction nucleotides: 3. CDR1 MNHEY and CDR2 SMNVEV come from the germline V gene (reference sequence). The CDR3 DNA reads as TGTGCCAGCAGTTTCAGGGGGAGGAATCAGCCCCAGCATTTT. Translated, it gives CASSFRGRNQPQHF.

This chain joins TRBV18 and TRBJ2-6, with D unresolved. The CDR3 runs 16 residues. Germline V gives CDR1 KGHSH, CDR2 LQKENI. Trimming pared 2 bases from V and 1 base from J, leaving 9 bases between. CDR3 in DNA: TGTGCCAGCTCACCAGCCGCACTGTCTGGGGCCAACGTCCTGACTTTC. Its protein product is CASSPAALSGANVLTF.

This clone appeared a few times. The CDR3 protein is CASRLERRSSYNEQFF. The CDR3 DNA reads TGTGCAAGTCGCTTAGAGAGGCGGAGCTCCTACAATGAGCAGTTCTTC. V usage is TRBV12-2 and J usage is TRBJ2-1; the table assigns TRBD2, which was not confirmed against the DNA. TRBV12-2 is deemed a pseudogene. The CDR3 contains 16 residues.

V is TRBV11-2 and J is TRBJ1-6; TRBD1 aligns across 7 bases. The length of the CDR3 is 16 residues. The germline V gene has CDR1 SGHAT and CDR2 FQNNGV. The trim removed 0 bases at V and 3 bases at J, leaving 2 bases unmatched. CDR3 amino acids: CASSLDRGYYNSPLHF. The CDR3 nucleotides read TGTGCCAGCAGCTTAGACAGGGGGTACTATAATTCACCCCTCCACTTT.

This clone was observed a few times. The chain employs TRBV7-3 and TRBJ2-3, with 10 bases that match TRBD2. CDR1 and CDR2 (germline): SGHTA, FQGTGA. The trim removed 4 bases at V and 6 bases at J, leaving 7 bases unmatched. The CDR3 extends over 15 amino acids. The CDR3 here is CASSSSGRATDTQYF. CDR3 DNA sequence: TGTGCCAGCAGCTCAAGCGGGAGGGCCACCGATACGCAGTATTTT. Filled out from reference TRBV7-3 and TRBJ2-3, the complete variable domain reads GAGVSQTPSNKVTEKGKYVELRCDPISGHTALYWYRQSLGQGPEFLIYFQGTGAADDSGLPNDRFFAVRPEGSVSTLKIQRTERGDSAVYLCASSSSGRATDTQYFGPGTRLTVL.

The genes are TRBV11-3 and TRBJ2-1; TRBD2 agrees at 9 bases. Trimming removed 11 bases from V and 5 bases from J; junction bases left unmatched: 13. The CDR3 contains 15 residues. The V gene's germline CDR1 is SGHNT and CDR2 YENEEA. In nucleotides, the CDR3 is TGTGCCTCTAGCCGTCTAGCGGGGTTGGACAATGAGCAGTTCTTC. Protein: CASSRLAGLDNEQFF.

The chain is built from TRBV7-9 and TRBJ2-1; 8 bases match TRBD1. J gave up 6 bases and V 4 bases, and 8 bases lay outside the gene matches. This CDR3 has 15 amino acids. Germline CDR1 and CDR2: SEHNR and FQNEAQ (reference sequence). The CDR3 loop is CASSSPGGMGNEQFF. The CDR3 DNA follows: TGTGCCAGCAGCTCACCAGGGGGCATGGGCAATGAGCAGTTCTTC.

The rearrangement uses TRBV10-3 and TRBJ2-3; D may be TRBD2 (6 bases). The germline gives CDR1 ENHRY, CDR2 SYGVKD. Trimming stripped 0 bases from V and 0 bases from J, with 7 bases between. The CDR3 is 15 residues long. DNA for the CDR3: TGTGCCATCAGTGAGTCACTAGCTAGCACAGATACGCAGTATTTT. This encodes CAISESLASTDTQYF.

V usage is TRBV5-4 and J usage is TRBJ1-2; perhaps TRBD1 as D (6 bases). V was cut by 5 bases and J by 5 bases, with 16 bases left in between. Germline CDR1 and CDR2: SGHNT and YYREEE (reference sequence). The CDR3 is 14 residues long. The CDR3, as DNA: TGTGCCAGCAGTCCAGGGGATGTTTCATATGGCTACACCTTC. Translating it yields CASSPGDVSYGYTF.

This chain joins TRBV7-2 and TRBJ1-1; 7 positions agree with TRBD1. V shed 1 base, J shed 6 bases, and the junction held 11 bases outside the gene matches. The CDR3 has 16 amino acids. Per germline, CDR1 SGHTA and CDR2 FQGNSA. CDR3 region: CASSLVSGGPGAEAFF. As DNA, the CDR3 is TGTGCCAGCAGCTTAGTTTCAGGGGGACCCGGTGCTGAAGCTTTCTTT.

This clone showed up just once. The gene calls are TRBV5-1 and TRBJ1-1; perhaps TRBD1 as D (5 bases). V lost 0 bases and J lost 0, with 9 bases in between. CDR1 is SGHRS and CDR2 is YFSETQ in the germline V gene. The CDR3 is 15 amino acids. In DNA, the CDR3 is TGCGCCAGCAGCTTGGATCGGGGGATGAACACTGAAGCTTTCTTT. Translating it yields CASSLDRGMNTEAFF.

In this sample, this clone turned up once. The genes are TRBV5-6 and TRBJ2-1, with 10 bases lining up with TRBD1. The CDR3 totals 15 residues. Germline V gene lookup returns CDR1 SGHDT and CDR2 YYEEEE. V lost 7 bases, J lost 9 bases, and 13 bases stayed unmatched. In DNA, the CDR3 is TGTGCCAGCGTCTCGGGGGTGACAGGGGGCGGTGAGCAGTTCTTC. Its protein product is CASVSGVTGGGEQFF.

The V call is TRBV28, the J call TRBJ1-2, with 7 positions matching TRBD1. V was pared by 8 bases and J by 7 bases, with 10 bases of the junction left unmatched. CDR1 is MDHEN, CDR2 SYDVKM, per germline. The CDR3 contains 13 residues. The CDR3 coding sequence is TGTGCCAGCGCGACCGACAGGGAGCGTGGCTACACCTTC. This sequence encodes CASATDRERGYTF.

The rearrangement links TRBV30 to TRBJ1-3; weak D call: TRBD1 (6 bases). The CDR3 sequence is 16 residues long. CDR1 GTSNPN and CDR2 SVGIG come from the germline V gene (reference sequence). Deletions cut 3 bases from V and 0 bases from J, with 15 bases between. CDR3 nucleotide sequence: TGTGCCTGGAGCCCAGGGGCCGGATACTCTGGAAACACCATATATTTT. The encoded protein is CAWSPGAGYSGNTIYF.

The chain recombines TRBV6-2 or TRBV6-3 with TRBJ2-7, with a tentative D call TRBD1 (6 bases). Germline V gives CDR1 MNHEY, CDR2 SVGEGT. The CDR3 covers 16 residues. V was clipped by 6 bases and J by 4 bases, with 22 bases between them. CDR3 DNA: TGTGCCAGCAGCCCGGACCAACAGGGAATCTTATACGAGCAGTACGTC. It is translated as CASSPDQQGILYEQYV.

The chain is built from TRBV13 and TRBJ2-7; D perhaps matches TRBD1 (6 bases). V shed 4 bases and J shed 1 base, with 11 bases lying between them. This CDR3 is 14 amino acids long. CDR1 PRHDT and CDR2 FYEKMQ come from the germline V gene (reference sequence). The CDR3 here is CASSSGTSSYEQYF. CDR3 DNA: TGTGCCAGCAGCTCGGGGACATCATCCTACGAGCAGTACTTC.

The chain is built from TRBV6-5 and TRBJ1-5; weak D call: TRBD1 (6 bases). Germline assignment: CDR1 MNHEY and CDR2 SVGAGI. V gave up 7 bases and J gave up 6 bases, with 16 bases separating them. CDR3 length: 14 amino acids. CDR3 in DNA: TGTGCCAGCACTACGGACAGATCTGGTCAGCCCCAGCATTTT. Encoded protein: CASTTDRSGQPQHF.

This sequence joins TRBV7-9 and TRBJ1-4; no reliable D call. Germline lookup yields CDR1 SEHNR and CDR2 FQNEAQ (reference sequence). The CDR3 has 15 residues. Deletions cut 1 base from V and 0 bases from J, with 6 bases between. DNA of the CDR3: TGTGCCAGCAGCTTAGGAGCGTCAACTAATGAAAAACTGTTTTTT. Translating it yields CASSLGASTNEKLFF.